The TCR beta chain under discussion was sequenced for a study of OX40 agonist ivuxolimab in advanced cancers. Study-wide context: Every patient in dose escalation had hepatocellular carcinoma, melanoma, renal cell or head and neck cancer. Cohort: about 82% men, mean age around 60, aged about 23 to 79.

Germline V gene lookup returns CDR1 LNHNV and CDR2 YYDKDF (reference sequence). This CDR3 comprises 14 residues. Trimming removed 4 bases at V and 8 bases at J, with 15 bases between. Sequenced by immunoSEQ multiplex PCR; TCRdb stores in-frame clones only, minus some. This table holds 77,000 or so clones, 65% to 85% found once. The TCR sequence derives from an adult with an advanced solid tumor such as melanoma, head and neck, liver or kidney cancer. V is TRBV15 and J is TRBJ1-5, with D uncertain. This specimen was CD4+ or CD8+ T cells sorted from blood, taken in a trial of the OX40 agonist ivuxolimab. CDR3 protein: CATSIRPPFEPQHF. The CDR3, as DNA: TGTGCCACCAGCATTCGGCCCCCCTTCGAGCCCCAGCATTTT.